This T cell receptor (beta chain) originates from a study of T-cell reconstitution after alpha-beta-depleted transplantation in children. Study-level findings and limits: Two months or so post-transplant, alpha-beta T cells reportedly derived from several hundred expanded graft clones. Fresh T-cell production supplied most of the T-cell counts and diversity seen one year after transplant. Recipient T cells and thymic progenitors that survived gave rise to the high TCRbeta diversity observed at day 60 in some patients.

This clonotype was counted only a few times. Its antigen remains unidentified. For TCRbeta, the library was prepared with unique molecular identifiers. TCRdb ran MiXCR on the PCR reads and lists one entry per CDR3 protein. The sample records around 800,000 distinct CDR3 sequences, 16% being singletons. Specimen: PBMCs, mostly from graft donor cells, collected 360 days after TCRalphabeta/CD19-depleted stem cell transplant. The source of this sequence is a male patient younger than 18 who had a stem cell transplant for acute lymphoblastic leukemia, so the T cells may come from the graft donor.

The DNA of the CDR3 is TGTGCCAGCAGCTCAATTAATCGGGACTCCAACTCTGGGGCCAACGTCCTGACTTTC. Its protein product is CASSSINRDSNSGANVLTF. The chain has TRBV13 and TRBJ2-6, with TRBD2 as a possible D gene (6 bases). Trimming took 4 bases from V and 0 from J, leaving 19 bases between them. The CDR3 contains 19 residues. Germline assignment: CDR1 PRHDT and CDR2 FYEKMQ (reference sequence).